This is a list of T cell receptor beta chains from one sample in a study of shared T cell receptors in the human thymus. The protocol was immunoSEQ multiplex PCR, while the TCRdb copy is restricted to in-frame clones and leaves out a portion. The sample has hundreds of thousands of clones, 70% to 90% seen once. The same data also went into a second study, on human thymus T cells.

The sequencing sample was made of thymocytes. Receptors originate from a boy under two years old with a congenital heart defect. CDR3s include the opening cysteine and the closing phenylalanine or tryptophan. The order of the fields is D gene, J gene, clone size, V gene, CDR3 protein, CDR3 DNA. The D gene is left open where the match is weak. For some rows the clone size is stated as once, few or many, or as a class when expanded; others skip it.

d_call: .
j_call: TRBJ2-2
clone_size: .
v_call: TRBV2
cdr3_aa: CASSPRRAGTGELFF
cdr3_nt: TGTGCCAGCAGTCCCCGGAGGGCAGGGACCGGGGAGCTGTTTTTT

d_call: .
j_call: TRBJ1-1
clone_size: .
v_call: TRBV11-1
cdr3_aa: CASSLVVGVNTEAFF
cdr3_nt: TGTGCCAGCAGCTTAGTGGTAGGGGTGAACACTGAAGCTTTCTTT

d_call: TRBD1
j_call: TRBJ2-7
clone_size: .
v_call: TRBV7-2
cdr3_aa: CASSLDPGQGRHSYEQYF
cdr3_nt: TGTGCCAGCAGCTTAGACCCGGGACAGGGTAGGCACTCCTACGAGCAGTACTTC

d_call: .
j_call: TRBJ1-2
clone_size: .
v_call: TRBV5-1
cdr3_aa: CASSPHRTPGGYTF
cdr3_nt: TGCGCCAGCAGCCCACACCGAACCCCTGGTGGCTACACCTTC

d_call: TRBD1
j_call: TRBJ2-3
clone_size: once
v_call: TRBV27
cdr3_aa: CASSLWTGLRTDTQYF
cdr3_nt: TGTGCCAGCAGTCTCTGGACAGGTCTCCGCACAGATACGCAGTATTTT

d_call: .
j_call: TRBJ1-5
clone_size: .
v_call: TRBV7-2
cdr3_aa: CASSFSTQGQPQHF
cdr3_nt: TGTGCCAGCAGCTTTTCCACACAGGGTCAGCCCCAGCATTTT

d_call: TRBD1
j_call: TRBJ1-2
clone_size: .
v_call: TRBV14
cdr3_aa: CASSRGQGHYGYTF
cdr3_nt: TGTGCCAGCAGCCGCGGACAGGGGCACTATGGCTACACCTTC

d_call: TRBD1
j_call: TRBJ1-2
clone_size: once
v_call: TRBV11-2
cdr3_aa: CASSNRDRSRPYGYTF
cdr3_nt: TGTGCCAGCAGCAACCGGGACAGGAGCCGACCCTATGGCTACACCTTC

d_call: TRBD2
j_call: TRBJ2-7
clone_size: once
v_call: TRBV10-2
cdr3_aa: CASRGGERLAIYEQYF
cdr3_nt: TGCGCCAGCAGGGGGGGGGAGAGGCTCGCGATCTACGAGCAGTACTTC

d_call: TRBD2
j_call: TRBJ2-5
clone_size: .
v_call: TRBV15
cdr3_aa: CATSRDLGGLAGISETQYF
cdr3_nt: TGTGCCACCAGCAGAGATCTGGGAGGACTAGCGGGGATTTCGGAGACCCAGTACTTC

d_call: .
j_call: TRBJ1-1
clone_size: .
v_call: TRBV4-3
cdr3_aa: CASSQAPDMNTEAFF
cdr3_nt: TGCGCCAGCAGCCAAGCGCCGGACATGAACACTGAAGCTTTCTTT

d_call: TRBD2
j_call: TRBJ2-3
clone_size: .
v_call: TRBV14
cdr3_aa: CASSLPGLAAPPTDTQYF
cdr3_nt: TGTGCCAGCAGCCTACCGGGACTAGCGGCCCCACCGACAGATACGCAGTATTTT

d_call: .
j_call: TRBJ1-2
clone_size: .
v_call: TRBV7-9
cdr3_aa: CASSLGLVGYGYTF
cdr3_nt: TGTGCCAGCAGCTTAGGACTTGTTGGCTATGGCTACACCTTC

d_call: TRBD2
j_call: TRBJ2-7
clone_size: .
v_call: TRBV19
cdr3_aa: CASSRGEGEQYF
cdr3_nt: TGTGCCAGTAGTCGGGGGGAGGGAGAGCAGTACTTC

d_call: TRBD1
j_call: TRBJ1-2
clone_size: once
v_call: TRBV27
cdr3_aa: CASRPPPGQGLVFYTF
cdr3_nt: TGTGCCAGCAGACCTCCCCCGGGACAGGGCCTTGTTTTTTACACCTTC

d_call: .
j_call: TRBJ2-7
clone_size: .
v_call: TRBV4-2
cdr3_aa: CASSQVARGAVYEQYF
cdr3_nt: TGTGCCAGCAGCCAAGTTGCTCGGGGGGCGGTGTACGAGCAGTACTTC

d_call: .
j_call: TRBJ2-1
clone_size: .
v_call: TRBV4-1
cdr3_aa: CASSQERGCGRSYNEQFF
cdr3_nt: TGCGCCAGCAGCCAAGAGAGGGGGTGCGGGAGATCCTACAATGAGCAGTTCTTC

d_call: TRBD1
j_call: TRBJ1-2
clone_size: once
v_call: TRBV28
cdr3_aa: CASSFPGGEGGYTF
cdr3_nt: TGTGCCAGCAGTTTCCCAGGGGGCGAGGGGGGCTACACCTTC

d_call: TRBD1
j_call: TRBJ2-5
clone_size: .
v_call: TRBV6-5
cdr3_aa: CASRDRGRKETQYF
cdr3_nt: TGTGCCAGCAGAGACAGGGGGCGGAAGGAGACCCAGTACTTC

d_call: TRBD1
j_call: TRBJ1-1
clone_size: .
v_call: TRBV4-1
cdr3_aa: CASSQGDRVAEAFF
cdr3_nt: TGCGCCAGCAGCCAAGGGGACAGGGTCGCTGAAGCTTTCTTT

d_call: TRBD2
j_call: TRBJ2-3
clone_size: .
v_call: TRBV2
cdr3_aa: CASSGLAGEADTQYF
cdr3_nt: TGTGCCAGCAGTGGGCTAGCGGGAGAAGCAGATACGCAGTATTTT

d_call: TRBD2
j_call: TRBJ2-3
clone_size: .
v_call: TRBV19
cdr3_aa: CASSSLAGGPTDTQYF
cdr3_nt: TGTGCCAGTAGTTCTCTAGCGGGAGGGCCCACAGATACGCAGTATTTT

d_call: TRBD2
j_call: TRBJ2-1
clone_size: .
v_call: TRBV9
cdr3_aa: CASSVLSSGSFSNEQFF
cdr3_nt: TGTGCCAGCAGCGTATTGTCTAGCGGGAGTTTTAGCAATGAGCAGTTCTTC

d_call: .
j_call: TRBJ1-2
clone_size: .
v_call: TRBV6-6
cdr3_aa: CASSPLTGYGGYTF
cdr3_nt: TGTGCCAGCAGCCCTCTCACAGGGTACGGTGGCTACACCTTC

d_call: TRBD1
j_call: TRBJ2-7
clone_size: .
v_call: TRBV10-3
cdr3_aa: CAIRGQGDNIYEQYF
cdr3_nt: TGTGCCATCAGGGGACAGGGGGACAATATCTACGAGCAGTACTTC

d_call: TRBD2
j_call: TRBJ2-1
clone_size: .
v_call: TRBV28
cdr3_aa: CASSLRPTSGRSYNEQFF
cdr3_nt: TGTGCCAGCAGTTTAAGGCCGACTAGCGGGAGATCCTACAATGAGCAGTTCTTC

d_call: .
j_call: TRBJ1-2
clone_size: .
v_call: TRBV28
cdr3_aa: CASSPWTENYGYTF
cdr3_nt: TGTGCCAGCAGTCCCTGGACTGAGAACTATGGCTACACCTTC

d_call: TRBD2
j_call: TRBJ2-7
clone_size: .
v_call: TRBV6-1
cdr3_aa: CASSERAGGPYEQYF
cdr3_nt: TGTGCCAGCAGTGAAAGGGCGGGGGGGCCTTACGAGCAGTACTTC

d_call: .
j_call: TRBJ1-2
clone_size: .
v_call: TRBV13
cdr3_aa: CASSLRNYGYTF
cdr3_nt: TGTGCCAGCAGCTTACGTAACTATGGCTACACCTTC

d_call: .
j_call: TRBJ2-2
clone_size: once
v_call: TRBV7-9
cdr3_aa: CASSGQAPNTGELFF
cdr3_nt: TGTGCCAGCAGCGGTCAGGCTCCGAACACCGGGGAGCTGTTTTTT

d_call: TRBD1
j_call: TRBJ1-5
clone_size: .
v_call: TRBV27
cdr3_aa: CASSFQGGGNQPQHF
cdr3_nt: TGTGCCAGCAGTTTTCAGGGGGGTGGCAATCAGCCCCAGCATTTT

d_call: .
j_call: TRBJ2-7
clone_size: .
v_call: TRBV5-5
cdr3_aa: CASNPLEGRVNEQYF
cdr3_nt: TGTGCCAGCAACCCCTTAGAGGGAAGGGTAAACGAGCAGTACTTC

d_call: .
j_call: TRBJ1-2
clone_size: .
v_call: TRBV28
cdr3_aa: CASRGGTYGYTF
cdr3_nt: TGTGCCAGCAGAGGGGGTACGTATGGCTACACCTTC

d_call: TRBD2
j_call: TRBJ2-3
clone_size: .
v_call: TRBV7-9
cdr3_aa: CASSLSGSPPDTQYF
cdr3_nt: TGTGCCAGCAGCTTAAGCGGGAGCCCCCCAGATACGCAGTATTTT

d_call: TRBD2
j_call: TRBJ2-3
clone_size: .
v_call: TRBV4-1
cdr3_aa: CASSQDSLAGNTDTQYF
cdr3_nt: TGCGCCAGCAGCCAAGATTCACTAGCGGGAAACACAGATACGCAGTATTTT

d_call: TRBD1
j_call: TRBJ2-7
clone_size: .
v_call: TRBV12-5
cdr3_aa: CASGPKGQGISPLWEQYF
cdr3_nt: TGTGCTAGTGGACCCAAGGGACAGGGGATTTCCCCTCTGTGGGAGCAGTACTTC

d_call: TRBD1
j_call: TRBJ2-3
clone_size: .
v_call: TRBV30
cdr3_aa: CASTGVGTDTQYF
cdr3_nt: TGTGCCTCGACAGGGGTTGGCACAGATACGCAGTATTTT

d_call: TRBD1
j_call: TRBJ1-1
clone_size: few
v_call: TRBV6-1
cdr3_aa: CASSEAYPTGTGENTEAFF
cdr3_nt: TGTGCCAGCAGTGAAGCCTACCCGACCGGGACAGGGGAGAACACTGAAGCTTTCTTT

d_call: TRBD1
j_call: TRBJ2-7
clone_size: .
v_call: TRBV7-6
cdr3_aa: CASSFGTGASEQYF
cdr3_nt: TGTGCCAGCAGCTTCGGGACAGGGGCGTCAGAGCAGTACTTC

d_call: TRBD1
j_call: TRBJ1-5
clone_size: once
v_call: TRBV28
cdr3_aa: CASSLSVRDRVYQPQHF
cdr3_nt: TGTGCCAGCAGTTTATCTGTTCGGGACAGGGTCTATCAGCCCCAGCATTTT

d_call: .
j_call: TRBJ2-7
clone_size: .
v_call: TRBV27
cdr3_aa: CASSLQGPSYEQYF
cdr3_nt: TGTGCCAGCAGTCTACAGGGACCCTCCTACGAGCAGTACTTC

d_call: .
j_call: TRBJ2-7
clone_size: once
v_call: TRBV6-5
cdr3_aa: CASSSESYEQYF
cdr3_nt: TGTGCCAGCAGTTCGGAGTCTTACGAGCAGTACTTC

d_call: .
j_call: TRBJ1-3
clone_size: .
v_call: TRBV30
cdr3_aa: CAWSVQVDGPTIYF
cdr3_nt: TGTGCCTGGAGTGTACAGGTGGACGGACCCACCATATATTTT

d_call: TRBD2
j_call: TRBJ2-5
clone_size: .
v_call: TRBV6-6
cdr3_aa: CASSGTSGGYQETQYF
cdr3_nt: TGTGCCAGCAGTGGGACTAGCGGGGGGTACCAAGAGACCCAGTACTTC

d_call: .
j_call: TRBJ1-1
clone_size: few
v_call: TRBV19
cdr3_aa: CASSTPDSLNTEAFF
cdr3_nt: TGTGCCAGTAGTACCCCGGACAGCCTTAACACTGAAGCTTTCTTT

d_call: TRBD1
j_call: TRBJ1-4
clone_size: .
v_call: TRBV4-3
cdr3_aa: CASSQVYRGRNEKLFF
cdr3_nt: TGCGCCAGCAGCCAAGTTTACAGGGGGCGCAATGAAAAACTGTTTTTT

d_call: .
j_call: TRBJ2-1
clone_size: .
v_call: TRBV19
cdr3_aa: CASSIASKSSYNEQFF
cdr3_nt: TGTGCCAGTAGTATCGCTTCTAAGAGCTCCTACAATGAGCAGTTCTTC

d_call: TRBD2
j_call: TRBJ2-7
clone_size: .
v_call: TRBV28
cdr3_aa: CASSQPSGRYPYEQYF
cdr3_nt: TGTGCCAGCAGCCAACCTAGCGGGAGGTACCCCTACGAGCAGTACTTC

d_call: .
j_call: TRBJ2-1
clone_size: .
v_call: TRBV27
cdr3_aa: CASSLLGWQEQFF
cdr3_nt: TGTGCCAGCAGTTTACTAGGTTGGCAGGAGCAGTTCTTC

d_call: .
j_call: TRBJ2-7
clone_size: .
v_call: TRBV10-2
cdr3_aa: CASSPKGGGVYEQYF
cdr3_nt: TGCGCCAGCAGCCCCAAAGGGGGAGGGGTCTACGAGCAGTACTTC

d_call: TRBD1
j_call: TRBJ2-1
clone_size: .
v_call: TRBV5-1
cdr3_aa: CASSLGTGKFF
cdr3_nt: TGCGCCAGCAGCTTAGGGACAGGGAAGTTCTTC

d_call: .
j_call: TRBJ2-1
clone_size: few
v_call: TRBV21-1
cdr3_aa: CASSKAKGPGLNEQFF
cdr3_nt: TGTGCCAGCAGCAAAGCTAAGGGGCCCGGTCTGAATGAGCAGTTCTTC

d_call: TRBD2
j_call: TRBJ2-7
clone_size: .
v_call: TRBV5-6
cdr3_aa: CASSRGQQTSGSPYEQYF
cdr3_nt: TGTGCCAGCAGCCGAGGACAGCAGACTAGCGGGAGTCCCTACGAGCAGTACTTC

d_call: .
j_call: TRBJ1-1
clone_size: .
v_call: TRBV4-2
cdr3_aa: CASTLSTGPTEAFF
cdr3_nt: TGTGCCAGCACCCTATCAACAGGGCCAACTGAAGCTTTCTTT